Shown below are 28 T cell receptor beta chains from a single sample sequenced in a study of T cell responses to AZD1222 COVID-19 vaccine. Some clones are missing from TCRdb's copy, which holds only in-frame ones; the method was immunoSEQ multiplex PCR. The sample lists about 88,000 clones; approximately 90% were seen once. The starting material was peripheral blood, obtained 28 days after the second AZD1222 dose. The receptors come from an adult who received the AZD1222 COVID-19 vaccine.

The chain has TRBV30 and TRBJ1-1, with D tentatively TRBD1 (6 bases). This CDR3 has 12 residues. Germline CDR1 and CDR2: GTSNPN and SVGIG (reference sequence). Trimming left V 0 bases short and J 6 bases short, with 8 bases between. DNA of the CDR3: TGTGCCTGGAGTGTCAGGGGCCCTGAAGCTTTCTTT. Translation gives CAWSVRGPEAFF.

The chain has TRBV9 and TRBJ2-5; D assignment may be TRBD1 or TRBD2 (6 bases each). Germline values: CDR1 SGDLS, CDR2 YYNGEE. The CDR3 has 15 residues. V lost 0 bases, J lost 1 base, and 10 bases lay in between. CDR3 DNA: TGTGCCAGCAGCGTAGAGGGGGGCCCCCAAGAGACCCAGTACTTC. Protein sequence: CASSVEGGPQETQYF.

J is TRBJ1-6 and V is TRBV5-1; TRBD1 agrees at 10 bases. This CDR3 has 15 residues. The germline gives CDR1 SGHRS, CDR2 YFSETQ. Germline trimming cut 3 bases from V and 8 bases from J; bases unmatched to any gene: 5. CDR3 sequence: CASSSAGTGDSPLHF. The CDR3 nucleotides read TGCGCCAGCAGCTCAGCCGGGACAGGGGATTCACCCCTCCACTTT.

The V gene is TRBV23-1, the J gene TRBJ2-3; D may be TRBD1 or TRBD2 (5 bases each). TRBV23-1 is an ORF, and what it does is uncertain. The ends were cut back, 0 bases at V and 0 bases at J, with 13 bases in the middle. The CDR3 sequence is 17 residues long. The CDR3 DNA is TGCGCCAGCAGTCAATCAGGGGAGATGACTAGCACAGATACGCAGTATTTT. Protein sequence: CASSQSGEMTSTDTQYF.

The CDR3 sequence: CASSVEPGRSTDTQYF. In DNA, the CDR3 is TGTGCCAGCAGCGTAGAACCAGGGCGTAGCACAGATACGCAGTATTTT. The chain uses TRBV9 and TRBJ2-3; D is perhaps TRBD1 (5 bases). Trimming removed 0 bases at V and 0 bases at J, with 11 bases between. Germline CDR1 reads SGDLS; CDR2 reads YYNGEE. The CDR3 consists of 16 residues.

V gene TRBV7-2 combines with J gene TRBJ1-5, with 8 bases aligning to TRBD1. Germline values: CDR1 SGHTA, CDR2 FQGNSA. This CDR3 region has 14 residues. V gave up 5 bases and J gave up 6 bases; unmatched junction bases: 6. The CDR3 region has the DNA TGTGCCAGCAGCCCCGGACAGGGCGGTCAGCCCCAGCATTTT. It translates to CASSPGQGGQPQHF.

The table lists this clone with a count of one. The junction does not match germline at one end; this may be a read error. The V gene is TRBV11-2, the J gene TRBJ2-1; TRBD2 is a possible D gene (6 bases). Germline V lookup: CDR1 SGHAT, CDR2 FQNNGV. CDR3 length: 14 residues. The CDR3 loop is CASSLGDSNNEQFF. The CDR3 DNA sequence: TGTGCCAGCAGCTTAGGGGACTCCAACAATGAGCAGTTCTTC.

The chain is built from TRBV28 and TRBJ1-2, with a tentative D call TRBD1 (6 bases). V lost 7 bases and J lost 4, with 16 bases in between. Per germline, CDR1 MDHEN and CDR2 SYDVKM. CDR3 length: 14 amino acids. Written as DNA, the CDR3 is TGTGCCAGCACCCTCCCTCGGGGGGCCTATGGCTACACCTTC. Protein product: CASTLPRGAYGYTF.

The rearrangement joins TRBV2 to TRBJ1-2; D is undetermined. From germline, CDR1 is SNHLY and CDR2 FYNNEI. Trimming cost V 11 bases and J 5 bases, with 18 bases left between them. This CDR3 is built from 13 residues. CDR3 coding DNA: TGTGCCTCGACTTCGGACGGACCTTATGGCTACACCTTC. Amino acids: CASTSDGPYGYTF.

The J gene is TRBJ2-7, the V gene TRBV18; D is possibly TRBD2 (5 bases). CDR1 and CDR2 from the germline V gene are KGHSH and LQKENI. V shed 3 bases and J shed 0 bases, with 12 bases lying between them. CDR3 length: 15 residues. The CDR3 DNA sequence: TGTGCCAGCTCACCCTTTACGGGGAGCTCCTACGAGCAGTACTTC. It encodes CASSPFTGSSYEQYF.

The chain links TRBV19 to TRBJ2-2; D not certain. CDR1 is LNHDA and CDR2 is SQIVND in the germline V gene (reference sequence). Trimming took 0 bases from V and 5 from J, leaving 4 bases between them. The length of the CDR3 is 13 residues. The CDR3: CASSIDSTGELFF. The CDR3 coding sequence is TGTGCCAGTAGTATAGATTCGACCGGGGAGCTGTTTTTT.

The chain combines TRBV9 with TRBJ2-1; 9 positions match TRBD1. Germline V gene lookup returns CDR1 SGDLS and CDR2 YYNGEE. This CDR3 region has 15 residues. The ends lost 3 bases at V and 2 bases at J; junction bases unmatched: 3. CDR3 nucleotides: TGTGCCAGCAGCGAACAGGGGGCTCCCTACAATGAGCAGTTCTTC. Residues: CASSEQGAPYNEQFF.

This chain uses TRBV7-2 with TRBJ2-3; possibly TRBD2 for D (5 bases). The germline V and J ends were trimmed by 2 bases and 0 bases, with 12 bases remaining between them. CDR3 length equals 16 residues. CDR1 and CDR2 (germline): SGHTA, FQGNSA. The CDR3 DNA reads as TGTGCCAGCAGCTTAAACTCAGCGGCTAGCACAGATACGCAGTATTTT. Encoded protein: CASSLNSAASTDTQYF.

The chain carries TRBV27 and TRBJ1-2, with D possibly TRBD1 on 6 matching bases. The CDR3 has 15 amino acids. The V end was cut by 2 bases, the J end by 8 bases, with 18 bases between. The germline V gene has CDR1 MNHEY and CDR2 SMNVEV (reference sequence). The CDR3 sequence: CASSLGRRERGGYTF. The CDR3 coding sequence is TGTGCCAGCAGTTTAGGGCGCCGGGAGAGGGGGGGCTACACCTTC.

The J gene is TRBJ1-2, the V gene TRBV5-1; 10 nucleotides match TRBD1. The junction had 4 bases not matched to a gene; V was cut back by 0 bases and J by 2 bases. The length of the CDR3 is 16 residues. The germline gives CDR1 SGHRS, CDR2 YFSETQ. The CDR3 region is CASSLGQGALNYGYTF. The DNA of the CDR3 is TGCGCCAGCAGCTTGGGACAGGGGGCTCTCAACTATGGCTACACCTTC. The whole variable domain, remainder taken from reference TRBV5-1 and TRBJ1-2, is KAGVTQTPRYLIKTRGQQVTLSCSPISGHRSVSWYQQTPGQGLQFLFEYFSETQRNKGNFPGRFSGRQFSNSRSEMNVSTLELGDSALYLCASSLGQGALNYGYTFGSGTRLTVV.

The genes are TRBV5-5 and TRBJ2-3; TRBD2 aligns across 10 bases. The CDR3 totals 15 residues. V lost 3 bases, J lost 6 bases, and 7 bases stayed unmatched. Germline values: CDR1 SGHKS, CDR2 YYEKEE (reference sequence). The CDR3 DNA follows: TGTGCCAGCAGCTCGCCCGGGACTAGCGACGATACGCAGTATTTT. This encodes CASSSPGTSDDTQYF. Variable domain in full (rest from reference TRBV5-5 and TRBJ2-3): DAGVTQSPTHLIKTRGQQVTLRCSPISGHKSVSWYQQVLGQGPQFIFQYYEKEERGRGNFPDRFSARQFPNYSSELNVNALLLGDSALYLCASSSPGTSDDTQYFGPGTRLTVL.

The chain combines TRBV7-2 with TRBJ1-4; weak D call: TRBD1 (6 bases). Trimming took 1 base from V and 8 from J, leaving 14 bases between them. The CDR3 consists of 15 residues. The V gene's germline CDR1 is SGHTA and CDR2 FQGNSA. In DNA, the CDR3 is TGTGCCAGCAGCTTAGGGCGGACAGCCGGGGAAAAACTGTTTTTT. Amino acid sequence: CASSLGRTAGEKLFF.

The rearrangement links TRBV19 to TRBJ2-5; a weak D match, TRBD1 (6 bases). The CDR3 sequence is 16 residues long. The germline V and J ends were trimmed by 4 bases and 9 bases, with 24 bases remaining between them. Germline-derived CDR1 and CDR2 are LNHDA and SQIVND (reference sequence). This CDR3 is CASSTPGTWVGAAQYF. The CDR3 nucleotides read TGTGCCAGTAGTACGCCCGGGACATGGGTTGGAGCGGCCCAGTACTTC. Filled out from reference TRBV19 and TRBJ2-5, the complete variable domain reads DGGITQSPKYLFRKEGQNVTLSCEQNLNHDAMYWYRQDPGQGLRLIYYSQIVNDFQKGDIAEGYSVSREKKESFPLTVTSAQKNPTAFYLCASSTPGTWVGAAQYFGPGTRLLVL.

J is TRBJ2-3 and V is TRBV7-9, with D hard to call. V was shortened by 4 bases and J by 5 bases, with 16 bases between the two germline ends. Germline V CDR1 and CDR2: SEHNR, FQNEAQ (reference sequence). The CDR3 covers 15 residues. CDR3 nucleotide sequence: TGTGCCAGCAGCTCCCGTCCTCGAGCGTTAGATACGCAGTATTTT. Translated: CASSSRPRALDTQYF.

The DNA for the CDR3 is TGTGCCAGCAGCGATGCCGGGACCGATAGGGAAAAACTGTTTTTT. It encodes CASSDAGTDREKLFF. V is TRBV27 and J is TRBJ1-4; possible D gene TRBD1, 5 bases. This CDR3 contains 15 residues. Germline lookup yields CDR1 MNHEY and CDR2 SMNVEV (reference sequence). The V end lost 6 bases, the J end lost 8 bases, and 19 bases lay between the germline ends.

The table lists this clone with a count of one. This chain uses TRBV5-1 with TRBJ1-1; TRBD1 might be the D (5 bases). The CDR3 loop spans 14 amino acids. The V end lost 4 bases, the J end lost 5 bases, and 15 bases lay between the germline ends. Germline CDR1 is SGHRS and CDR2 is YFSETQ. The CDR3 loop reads CASSLGLARTEAFF. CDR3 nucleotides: TGCGCCAGCAGCCTGGGACTTGCGAGGACTGAAGCTTTCTTT.

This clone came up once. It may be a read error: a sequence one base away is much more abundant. This chain's CDR3 is CASSEQADTGELFF. The CDR3 DNA sequence: TGTGCCAGCAGTGAACAGGCGGACACCGGGGAGCTGTTTTTT. This sequence joins TRBV6-4 and TRBJ2-2; perhaps TRBD1 as D (5 bases). Germline V gives CDR1 MRHNA, CDR2 SNTAGT. The CDR3 totals 14 residues. The V end was cut by 3 bases, the J end by 3 bases, with 8 bases between.

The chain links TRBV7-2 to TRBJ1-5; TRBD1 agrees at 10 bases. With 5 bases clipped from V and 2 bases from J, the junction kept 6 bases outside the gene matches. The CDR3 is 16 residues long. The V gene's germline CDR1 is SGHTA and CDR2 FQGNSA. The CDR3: CASSGGQGRGNQPQHF. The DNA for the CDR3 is TGTGCCAGCAGCGGGGGACAGGGGCGAGGCAATCAGCCCCAGCATTTT.

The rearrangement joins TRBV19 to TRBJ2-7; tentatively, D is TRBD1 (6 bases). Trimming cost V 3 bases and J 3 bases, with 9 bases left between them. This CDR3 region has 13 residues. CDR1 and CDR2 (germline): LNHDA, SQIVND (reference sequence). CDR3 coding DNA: TGTGCCAGTAGTATCCGGGACAACTACGAGCAGTACTTC. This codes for CASSIRDNYEQYF.

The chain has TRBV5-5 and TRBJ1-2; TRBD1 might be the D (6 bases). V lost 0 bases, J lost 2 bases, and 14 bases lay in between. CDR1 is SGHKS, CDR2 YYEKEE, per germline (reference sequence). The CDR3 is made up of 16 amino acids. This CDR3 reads CASSLDRDIPNYGYTF. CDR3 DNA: TGTGCCAGCAGCTTGGATCGGGACATACCGAACTATGGCTACACCTTC.

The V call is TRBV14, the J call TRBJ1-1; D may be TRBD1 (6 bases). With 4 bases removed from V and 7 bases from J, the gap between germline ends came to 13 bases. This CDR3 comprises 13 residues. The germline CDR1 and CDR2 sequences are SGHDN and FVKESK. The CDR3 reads CASSPQGGSEAFF. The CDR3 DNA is TGTGCCAGCAGCCCTCAAGGGGGAAGTGAAGCTTTCTTT.

The CDR3 nucleotides are TGTGCCAGCAGTTCCCAAGGGGGCGCATTAAACACTGAAGCTTTCTTT. This translates into CASSSQGGALNTEAFF. The chain links TRBV5-5 to TRBJ1-1, with TRBD1 matching over 7 bases. CDR1 and CDR2 from the germline V gene are SGHKS and YYEKEE (reference sequence). This CDR3 is built from 16 residues. The V segment lost 5 bases and the J segment 2 bases; nucleotides outside the gene matches: 12.

CDR3 DNA sequence: TGTGCCAGTAGTATAGGGTCCCGAGAGGCCGCTGAAGCTTTCTTT. Its protein is CASSIGSREAAEAFF. The gene calls are TRBV19 and TRBJ1-1; D is undetermined. Trimming stripped 1 base from V and 6 bases from J, with 15 bases between. CDR1 LNHDA and CDR2 SQIVND come from the germline V gene (reference sequence). The CDR3 runs 15 residues.